This TCR beta chain was profiled in a study of cytomegalovirus exposure and HLA in healthy donors. Study-level background: In a later analysis, it was reported that the roughly 130 validation repertoires had been produced on the same platform as the 550 to 850 repertoires belonging to the first cohort. Findings and caveats of the study: CMV antigen specificity was confirmed in vitro for three CMV-associated chains. Most observed TCR sequences were rare, whereas some public TCRs were detected in many donors. Reports described diagnosis of cytomegalovirus status by the classifier as highly specific and sensitive.

Using immunoSEQ multiplex PCR, the repertoire was profiled, and TCRdb retains in-frame clones only, with some absent. The profile shows approximately 130,000 clones, 70% to 90% of them singletons. Trimming removed 8 bases at V and 7 bases at J, with 14 bases between. The CDR3 extends over 13 amino acids. Germline loops: CDR1 LNHDA, CDR2 SQIVND (reference sequence). A remark on this clone: Its target is not known.

The J gene is TRBJ1-4, the V gene TRBV19; D may be TRBD1 (6 bases). Material: PBMCs. This sequence was found in a woman aged 25 to 45 in good health and CMV-seronegative. CDR3 sequence reads: CASSDTGLEKLFF. The CDR3, as DNA: TGTGCCAGTTCGGACACAGGGCTTGAAAAACTGTTTTTT.